Listed below are T cell receptor beta chains from one sample, sequenced in a study of T-cell reconstitution after alpha-beta-depleted transplantation in children. TCRdb re-derived calls from the PCR reads in MiXCR, one entry per CDR3 protein. The sample carries around 670,000 distinct CDR3 sequences, about an eighth recorded once. The source was PBMCs, collected before TCRalphabeta/CD19-depleted stem cell transplant. These receptors all come from a girl aged 2 to 10 with congenital amegakaryocytic thrombocytopenia, due to receive a stem cell transplant. The CDR3 runs from the conserved cysteine through the conserved F or W. The order of the fields is clone size, J gene, CDR3 length, V gene, D gene, CDR3 protein, CDR3 DNA. The D gene is left open where the match is weak. Clone size is shown for a subset of rows, as once, few, many or a class of expanded clone.

clone_size: many
j_call: TRBJ1-2
cdr3_length: 13
v_call: TRBV20-1
d_call: -
cdr3_aa: CSARDGATYGYTF
cdr3_nt: TGCAGTGCTAGAGACGGGGCTACCTATGGCTACACCTTC

clone_size: few
j_call: TRBJ2-1
cdr3_length: 16
v_call: TRBV18
d_call: -
cdr3_aa: CASSPPVSFSYNEQFF
cdr3_nt: TGTGCCAGCTCACCACCGGTTTCTTTCTCCTACAATGAGCAGTTCTTC

clone_size: few
j_call: TRBJ2-5
cdr3_length: 14
v_call: TRBV20-1
d_call: -
cdr3_aa: CSARDEETQETQYF
cdr3_nt: TGCAGTGCTAGAGATGAAGAGACCCAAGAGACCCAGTACTTC

clone_size: -
j_call: TRBJ2-5
cdr3_length: 13
v_call: TRBV20-1
d_call: TRBD2
cdr3_aa: CSAREGGVETQYF
cdr3_nt: TGCAGTGCTAGAGAGGGAGGGGTAGAGACCCAGTACTTC

clone_size: many
j_call: TRBJ2-3
cdr3_length: 12
v_call: TRBV20-1
d_call: TRBD2
cdr3_aa: CSARKPGLAQYF
cdr3_nt: TGCAGTGCTAGAAAACCGGGACTAGCTCAGTATTTT

clone_size: -
j_call: TRBJ2-1
cdr3_length: 15
v_call: TRBV20-1
d_call: -
cdr3_aa: CSALKDWFQSNEQFF
cdr3_nt: TGCAGTGCTCTCAAGGACTGGTTCCAATCCAATGAGCAGTTCTTC

clone_size: few
j_call: TRBJ2-4
cdr3_length: 13
v_call: TRBV3-1
d_call: TRBD2
cdr3_aa: CASIESGSDIQYF
cdr3_nt: TGTGCCAGCATCGAAAGCGGGAGTGACATTCAGTACTTC

clone_size: -
j_call: TRBJ2-1
cdr3_length: 15
v_call: TRBV6-1
d_call: -
cdr3_aa: CASSQTGLTYNEQFF
cdr3_nt: TGTGCCAGCAGCCAGACAGGTTTAACCTACAATGAGCAGTTCTTC

clone_size: many
j_call: TRBJ2-1
cdr3_length: 15
v_call: TRBV20-1
d_call: TRBD1
cdr3_aa: CSARGGQGAGNEQFF
cdr3_nt: TGCAGTGCTAGAGGCGGACAGGGGGCTGGCAATGAGCAGTTCTTC

clone_size: few
j_call: TRBJ2-3
cdr3_length: 15
v_call: TRBV5-1
d_call: TRBD2
cdr3_aa: CASTVTSGGASTQYF
cdr3_nt: TGCGCCAGCACCGTAACTAGCGGGGGCGCGAGTACGCAGTATTTT

clone_size: -
j_call: TRBJ2-3
cdr3_length: 15
v_call: TRBV11-2
d_call: TRBD2
cdr3_aa: CASSLGAGDLDTQYF
cdr3_nt: TGTGCCAGCAGCTTAGGAGCGGGAGATCTGGATACGCAGTATTTT

clone_size: many
j_call: TRBJ1-6
cdr3_length: 15
v_call: TRBV5-1
d_call: TRBD1
cdr3_aa: CASSLGYRGDSPLHF
cdr3_nt: TGCGCCAGCAGCTTGGGCTACAGGGGAGACTCACCCCTCCACTTT

clone_size: -
j_call: TRBJ2-7
cdr3_length: 11
v_call: TRBV7-9
d_call: -
cdr3_aa: CASSPNRKQYF
cdr3_nt: TGTGCCAGCAGTCCTAACAGGAAGCAGTACTTC

clone_size: few
j_call: TRBJ2-7
cdr3_length: 17
v_call: TRBV14
d_call: -
cdr3_aa: CASSQAVMKRVAYEQYF
cdr3_nt: TGTGCCAGCAGCCAAGCGGTAATGAAGCGGGTCGCCTACGAGCAGTACTTC

clone_size: many
j_call: TRBJ2-7
cdr3_length: 16
v_call: TRBV6-5
d_call: -
cdr3_aa: CASSYRPAEPTYEQYF
cdr3_nt: TGTGCCAGCAGTTACAGGCCAGCGGAGCCTACCTACGAGCAGTACTTC

clone_size: few
j_call: TRBJ1-3
cdr3_length: 20
v_call: TRBV21-1
d_call: -
cdr3_aa: CASSKGVPLGPNASGNTIYF
cdr3_nt: TGTGCCAGCAGCAAAGGAGTTCCCCTCGGACCGAACGCATCTGGAAACACCATATATTTT

clone_size: many
j_call: TRBJ2-3
cdr3_length: 15
v_call: TRBV20-1
d_call: TRBD2
cdr3_aa: CSASRAGGFGDTQYF
cdr3_nt: TGCAGTGCTTCGCGAGCGGGAGGGTTCGGAGATACGCAGTATTTT

clone_size: -
j_call: TRBJ2-1
cdr3_length: 18
v_call: TRBV21-1
d_call: -
cdr3_aa: CASSPGLAGRSSYDEQFF
cdr3_nt: TGTGCCAGCAGCCCGGGACTAGCGGGTAGGAGCTCCTACGATGAGCAGTTCTTC

clone_size: -
j_call: TRBJ2-1
cdr3_length: 13
v_call: TRBV20-1
d_call: TRBD2
cdr3_aa: CSANPTSPQEQFF
cdr3_nt: TGCAGTGCTAACCCGACTAGCCCACAGGAGCAGTTCTTC

clone_size: -
j_call: TRBJ2-4
cdr3_length: 17
v_call: TRBV7-2
d_call: TRBD1
cdr3_aa: CASSLLGQTLAKNIQHF
cdr3_nt: TGTGCCAGCAGCTTATTGGGACAGACGCTAGCCAAAAACATTCAGCACTTC

clone_size: many
j_call: TRBJ1-2
cdr3_length: 12
v_call: TRBV29-1
d_call: -
cdr3_aa: CSHPVGPYGYTF
cdr3_nt: TGCAGCCACCCGGTGGGTCCTTATGGCTACACCTTC

clone_size: many
j_call: TRBJ2-2
cdr3_length: 12
v_call: TRBV29-1
d_call: TRBD2
cdr3_aa: CSVLPGGGELFF
cdr3_nt: TGCAGCGTATTGCCGGGGGGCGGGGAGCTGTTTTTT